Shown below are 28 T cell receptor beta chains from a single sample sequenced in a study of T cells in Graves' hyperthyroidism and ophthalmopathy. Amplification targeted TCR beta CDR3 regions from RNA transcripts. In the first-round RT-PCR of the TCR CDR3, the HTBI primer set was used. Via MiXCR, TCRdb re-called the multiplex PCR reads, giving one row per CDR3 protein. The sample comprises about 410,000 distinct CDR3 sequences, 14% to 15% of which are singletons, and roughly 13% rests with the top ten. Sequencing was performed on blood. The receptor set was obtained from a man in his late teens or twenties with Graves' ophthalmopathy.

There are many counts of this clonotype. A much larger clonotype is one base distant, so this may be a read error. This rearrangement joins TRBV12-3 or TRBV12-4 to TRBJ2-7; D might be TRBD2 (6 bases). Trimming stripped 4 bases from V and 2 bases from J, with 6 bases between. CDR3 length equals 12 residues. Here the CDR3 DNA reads TGTGCCAGCAGTTGGGGGGCCTACGAGCAGTACTTC. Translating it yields CASSWGAYEQYF.

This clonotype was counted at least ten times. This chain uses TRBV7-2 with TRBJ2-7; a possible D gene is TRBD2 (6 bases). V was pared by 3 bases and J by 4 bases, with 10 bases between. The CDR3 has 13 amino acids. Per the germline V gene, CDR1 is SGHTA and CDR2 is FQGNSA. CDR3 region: CASSFSSAYEQYF. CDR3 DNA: TGTGCCAGCAGCTTCTCTAGCGCTTACGAGCAGTACTTC.

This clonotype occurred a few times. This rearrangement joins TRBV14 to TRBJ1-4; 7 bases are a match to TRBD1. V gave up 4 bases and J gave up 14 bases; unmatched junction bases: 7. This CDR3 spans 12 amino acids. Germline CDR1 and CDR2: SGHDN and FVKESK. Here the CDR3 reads CASSLRQGYLFF. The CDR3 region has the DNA TGTGCCAGCAGCCTAAGACAGGGATACCTGTTTTTT.

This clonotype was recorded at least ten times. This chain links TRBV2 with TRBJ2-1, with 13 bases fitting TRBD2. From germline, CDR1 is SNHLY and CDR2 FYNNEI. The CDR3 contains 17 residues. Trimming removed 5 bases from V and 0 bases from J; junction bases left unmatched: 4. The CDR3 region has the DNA TGTGCCAGCAGTAAGGGACTAGCGGGGAACTCCTACAATGAGCAGTTCTTC. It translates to CASSKGLAGNSYNEQFF.

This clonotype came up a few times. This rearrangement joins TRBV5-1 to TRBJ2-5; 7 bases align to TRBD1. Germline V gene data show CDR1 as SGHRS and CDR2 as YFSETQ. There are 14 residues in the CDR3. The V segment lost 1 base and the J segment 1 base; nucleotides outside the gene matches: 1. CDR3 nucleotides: TGCGCCAGCAGCTTGCAGGGGGTCCAAGAGACCCAGTACTTC. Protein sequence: CASSLQGVQETQYF.

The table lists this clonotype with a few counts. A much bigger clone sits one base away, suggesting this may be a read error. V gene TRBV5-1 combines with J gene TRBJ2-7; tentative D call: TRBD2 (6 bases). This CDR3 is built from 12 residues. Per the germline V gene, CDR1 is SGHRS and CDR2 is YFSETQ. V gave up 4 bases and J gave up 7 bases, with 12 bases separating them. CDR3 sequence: CASSPPSDEQYF. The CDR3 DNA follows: TGCGCCAGCAGCCCACCTAGCGATGAGCAGTACTTC. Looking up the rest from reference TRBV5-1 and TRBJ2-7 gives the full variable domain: KAGVTQTPRYLIKTRGQQVTLSCSPISGHRSVSWYQQTPGQGLQFLFEYFSETQRNKGNFPGRFSGRQFSNSRSEMNVSTLELGDSALYLCASSPPSDEQYFGPGTRLTVT.

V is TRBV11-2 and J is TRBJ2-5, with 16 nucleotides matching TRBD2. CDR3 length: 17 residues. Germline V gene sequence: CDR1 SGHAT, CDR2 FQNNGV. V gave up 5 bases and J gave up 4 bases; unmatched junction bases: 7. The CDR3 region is CASSLGLAGGGRETQYF. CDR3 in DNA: TGTGCCAGCAGCCTGGGACTAGCGGGAGGGGGGCGAGAGACCCAGTACTTC.

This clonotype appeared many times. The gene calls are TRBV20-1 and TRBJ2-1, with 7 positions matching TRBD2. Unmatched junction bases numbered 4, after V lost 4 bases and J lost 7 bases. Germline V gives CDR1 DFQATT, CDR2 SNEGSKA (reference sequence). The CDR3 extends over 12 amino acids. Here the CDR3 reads CSATHGGNEQFF. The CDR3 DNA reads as TGCAGTGCTACCCACGGGGGGAATGAGCAGTTCTTC.

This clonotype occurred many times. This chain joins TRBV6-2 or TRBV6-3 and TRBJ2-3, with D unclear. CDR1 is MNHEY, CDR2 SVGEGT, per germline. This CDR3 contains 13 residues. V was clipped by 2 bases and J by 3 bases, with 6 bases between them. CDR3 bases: TGTGCCAGCAGTTACCTCGGGACAGATACGCAGTATTTT. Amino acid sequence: CASSYLGTDTQYF.

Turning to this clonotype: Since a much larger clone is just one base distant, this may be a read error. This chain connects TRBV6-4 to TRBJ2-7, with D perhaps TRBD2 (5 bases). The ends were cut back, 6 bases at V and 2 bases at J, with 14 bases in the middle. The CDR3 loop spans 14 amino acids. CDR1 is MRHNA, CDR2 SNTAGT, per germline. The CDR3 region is CASRERTVAYEQYF. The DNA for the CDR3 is TGTGCCAGCAGAGAGCGGACGGTGGCCTACGAGCAGTACTTC.

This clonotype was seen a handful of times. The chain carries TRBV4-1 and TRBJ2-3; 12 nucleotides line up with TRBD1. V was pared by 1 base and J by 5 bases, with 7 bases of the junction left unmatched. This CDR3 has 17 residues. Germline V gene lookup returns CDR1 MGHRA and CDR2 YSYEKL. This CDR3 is CASSQGPGDRGQDTQYF. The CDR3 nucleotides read TGCGCCAGCAGCCAAGGCCCCGGGGACAGGGGGCAAGATACGCAGTATTTT.

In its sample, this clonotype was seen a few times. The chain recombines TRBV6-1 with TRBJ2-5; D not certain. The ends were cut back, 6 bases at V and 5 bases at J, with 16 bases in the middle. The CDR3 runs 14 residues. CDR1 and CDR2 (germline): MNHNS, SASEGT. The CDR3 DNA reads TGTGCCAGCAGCCGAGGACCGACCCGGGAGACCCAGTACTTC. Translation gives CASSRGPTRETQYF.

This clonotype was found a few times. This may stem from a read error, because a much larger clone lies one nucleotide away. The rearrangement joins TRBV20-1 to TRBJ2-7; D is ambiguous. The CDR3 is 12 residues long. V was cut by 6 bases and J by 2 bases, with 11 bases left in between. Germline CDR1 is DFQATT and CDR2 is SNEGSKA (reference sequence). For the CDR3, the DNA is TGCAGTGCCACGGGCAGGACCTACGAGCAGTACTTC. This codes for CSATGRTYEQYF.

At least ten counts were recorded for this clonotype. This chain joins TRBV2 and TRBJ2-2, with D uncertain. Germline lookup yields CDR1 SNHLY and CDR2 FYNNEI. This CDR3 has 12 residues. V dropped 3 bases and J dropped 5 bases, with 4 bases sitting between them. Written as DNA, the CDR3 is TGTGCCAGCAGTGACCGGACCGGGGAGCTGTTTTTT. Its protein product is CASSDRTGELFF.

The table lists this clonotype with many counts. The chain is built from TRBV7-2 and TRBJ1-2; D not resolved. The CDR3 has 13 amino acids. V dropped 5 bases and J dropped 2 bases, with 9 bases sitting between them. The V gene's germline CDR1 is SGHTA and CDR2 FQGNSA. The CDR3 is CASSPSPNYGYTF. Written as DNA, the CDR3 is TGTGCCAGCAGCCCGTCCCCAAACTATGGCTACACCTTC.

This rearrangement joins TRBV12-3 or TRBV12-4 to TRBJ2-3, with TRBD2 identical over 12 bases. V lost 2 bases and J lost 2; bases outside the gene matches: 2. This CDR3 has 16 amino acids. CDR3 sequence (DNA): TGTGCCAGCAGTTTATCTAGCGGGGGGGACACAGATACGCAGTATTTT. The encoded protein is CASSLSSGGDTDTQYF.

CDR3 coding DNA: TGTGCCAGCAGCTTAGCGGGAGGCCTCAGTGAGCAGTTCTTC. The encoded protein is CASSLAGGLSEQFF. The genes are TRBV5-8 and TRBJ2-1; TRBD2 matches 9 bases. The germline V gene has CDR1 SGHTS and CDR2 YDEGEE. Trimming removed 2 bases from V and 9 bases from J; junction bases left unmatched: 6. This CDR3 is built from 14 residues.

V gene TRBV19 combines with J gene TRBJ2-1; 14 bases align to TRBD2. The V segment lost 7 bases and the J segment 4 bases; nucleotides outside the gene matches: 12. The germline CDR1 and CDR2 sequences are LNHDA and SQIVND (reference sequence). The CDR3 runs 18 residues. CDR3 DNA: TGTGCCAGTACAAACTCCGAGGGACTAGCGGGAGTATACAATGAGCAGTTCTTC. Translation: CASTNSEGLAGVYNEQFF. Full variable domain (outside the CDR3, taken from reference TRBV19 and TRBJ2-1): DGGITQSPKYLFRKEGQNVTLSCEQNLNHDAMYWYRQDPGQGLRLIYYSQIVNDFQKGDIAEGYSVSREKKESFPLTVTSAQKNPTAFYLCASTNSEGLAGVYNEQFFGPGTRLTVL.

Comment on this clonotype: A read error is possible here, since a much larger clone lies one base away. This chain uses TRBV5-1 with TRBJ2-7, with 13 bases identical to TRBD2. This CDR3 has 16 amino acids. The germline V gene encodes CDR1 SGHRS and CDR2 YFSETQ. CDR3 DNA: TGCGCCGGCAGCTTGGGACTAGCGGGGAATCGTCACGAGCAGTACTTC. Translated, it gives CAGSLGLAGNRHEQYF.

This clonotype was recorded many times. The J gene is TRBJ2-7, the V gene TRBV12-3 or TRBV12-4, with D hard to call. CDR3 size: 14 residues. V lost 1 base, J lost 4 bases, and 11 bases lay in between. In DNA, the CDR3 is TGTGCCAGCAGTTTAGGAGGACCGGATTACGAGCAGTACTTC. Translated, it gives CASSLGGPDYEQYF.

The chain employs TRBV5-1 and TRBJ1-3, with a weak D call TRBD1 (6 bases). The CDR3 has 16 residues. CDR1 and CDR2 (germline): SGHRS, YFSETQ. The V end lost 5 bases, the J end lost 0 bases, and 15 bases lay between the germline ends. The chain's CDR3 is CASSLQGQGSGNTIYF. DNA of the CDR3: TGCGCCAGCAGTCTACAGGGTCAAGGCTCTGGAAACACCATATATTTT.

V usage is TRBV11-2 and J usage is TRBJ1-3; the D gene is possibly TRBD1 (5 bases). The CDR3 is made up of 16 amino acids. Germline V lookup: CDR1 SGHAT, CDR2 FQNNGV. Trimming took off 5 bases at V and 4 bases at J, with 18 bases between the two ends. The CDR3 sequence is CASSPGTLGAGNTIYF. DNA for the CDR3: TGTGCCAGCAGCCCCGGGACCCTCGGTGCCGGAAACACCATATATTTT.

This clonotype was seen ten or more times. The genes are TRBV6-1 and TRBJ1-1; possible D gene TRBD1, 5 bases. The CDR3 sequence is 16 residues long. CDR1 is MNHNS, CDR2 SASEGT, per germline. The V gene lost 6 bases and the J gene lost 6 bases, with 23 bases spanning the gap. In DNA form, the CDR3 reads TGTGCCAGCAGAGAGTACCCCACAGGTTTTGGTTCTGAAGCTTTCTTT. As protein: CASREYPTGFGSEAFF.

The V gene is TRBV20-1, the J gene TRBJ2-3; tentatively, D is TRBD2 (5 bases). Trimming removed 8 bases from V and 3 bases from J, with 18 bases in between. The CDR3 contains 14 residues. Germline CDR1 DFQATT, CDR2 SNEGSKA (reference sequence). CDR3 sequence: CSPPPEGRTDTQYF. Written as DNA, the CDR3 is TGCAGTCCCCCCCCCGAGGGAAGGACAGATACGCAGTATTTT.

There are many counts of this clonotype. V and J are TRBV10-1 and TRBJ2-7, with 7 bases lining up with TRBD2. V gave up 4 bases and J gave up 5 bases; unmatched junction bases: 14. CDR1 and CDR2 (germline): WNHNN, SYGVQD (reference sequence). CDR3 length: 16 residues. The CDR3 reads CASSARAGHLLDEQYF. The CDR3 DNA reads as TGCGCCAGCAGTGCTAGAGCGGGGCATTTGTTGGACGAGCAGTACTTC.

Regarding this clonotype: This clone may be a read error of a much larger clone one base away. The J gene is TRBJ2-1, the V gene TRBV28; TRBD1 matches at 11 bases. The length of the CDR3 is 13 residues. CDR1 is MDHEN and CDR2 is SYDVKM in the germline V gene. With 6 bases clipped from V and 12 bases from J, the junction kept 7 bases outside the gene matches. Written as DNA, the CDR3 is TGTGCCAGCAGGGACAGGGGGCAGGGAGGGCAGTTCTTC. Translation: CASRDRGQGGQFF.

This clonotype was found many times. CDR3 region: CASSLAGRANEKLFF. The CDR3 DNA reads as TGTGCCAGCTCACTTGCAGGGCGTGCTAATGAAAAACTGTTTTTT. V is TRBV18 and J is TRBJ1-4, with a tentative D call TRBD1 (5 bases). CDR3 length: 15 amino acids. In germline, CDR1 is KGHSH, CDR2 LQKENI. Trimming took off 4 bases at V and 3 bases at J, with 12 bases between the two ends.

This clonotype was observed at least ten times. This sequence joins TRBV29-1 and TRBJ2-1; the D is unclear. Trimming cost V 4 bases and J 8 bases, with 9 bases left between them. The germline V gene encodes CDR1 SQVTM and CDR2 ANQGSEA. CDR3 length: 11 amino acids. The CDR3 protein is CSVAAADEQFF. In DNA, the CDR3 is TGCAGCGTTGCTGCGGCGGATGAGCAGTTCTTC.